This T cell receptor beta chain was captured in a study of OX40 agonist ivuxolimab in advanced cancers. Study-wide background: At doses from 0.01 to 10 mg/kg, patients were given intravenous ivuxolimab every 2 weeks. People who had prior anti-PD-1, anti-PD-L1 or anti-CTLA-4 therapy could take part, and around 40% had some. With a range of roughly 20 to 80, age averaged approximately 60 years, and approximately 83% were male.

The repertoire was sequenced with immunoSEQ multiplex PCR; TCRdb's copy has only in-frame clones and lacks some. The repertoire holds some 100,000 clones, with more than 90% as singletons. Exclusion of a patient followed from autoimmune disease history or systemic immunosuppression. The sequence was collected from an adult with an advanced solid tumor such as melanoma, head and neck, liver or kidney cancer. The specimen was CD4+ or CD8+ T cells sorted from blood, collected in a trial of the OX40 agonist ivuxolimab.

For the CDR3, the DNA is TGTGCCACCACACCTCCAGCGGGGGAGTTGGGAGATACGCAGTATTTT. This encodes CATTPPAGELGDTQYF. The gene calls are TRBV28 and TRBJ2-3, with TRBD2 identical over 8 bases. The V segment lost 10 bases and the J segment 5 bases; nucleotides outside the gene matches: 17. CDR3 size: 16 residues. Germline-derived CDR1 and CDR2 are MDHEN and SYDVKM.